This T cell receptor beta chain was captured by sequencing in a study of blood T cell repertoires in COVID-19 (dated by TCRdb to about 2020). For context, the study as a whole: Samples from collaborators originated in the United States, Italy and Spain and spanned both the acute and convalescent phases of COVID-19. The prospective study material was composed of cDNA or gDNA derived from T cells, B-cell-depleted T cells, or PBMCs. Subjects who had been exposed to COVID-19, were actively infected with it, or had recovered from it provided the deeply sampled blood TCRbeta repertoires that made up the dataset. The repertoires were released in a freely available public database intended as a resource for research on the immune response to SARS-CoV-2. Samples were obtained from the ongoing ImmuneRACE study (first 160 participants) and from 1,254 subjects provided by 6 global collaborators. A de-identified subject ID, COVID-19 status, age in years and sex were almost always included in the sample metadata. Where available, HLA class I and class II types were taken from metadata supplied by the sample provider and were not determined by assay-based typing. Broader findings and caveats from the paper: Clinical and demographic metadata were provided uncurated, with the amount varying by source and participant.

The collaborating institutions used their own protocols to collect whole blood in K2EDTA tubes. For TCRbeta analysis, collaborator samples were shipped as frozen whole blood, as isolated PBMCs, or as DNA extracted from either sample type. The CDR3 starts with the cysteine, ends with the phenylalanine, and has 14 residues. Only the CDR3 part of the read is kept: 42 bases, read in frame from the first base. The V and J ends are trimmed by 5 bases and 3 bases, leaving 11 bases between them. The germline V gene (reference sequence) yields SEHNR for CDR1 and FQNEAQ for CDR2. Of note for this clone: This receptor's antigen is unknown. Qualities for individual bases were not recorded, and no much larger clone is one base off.

TCRbeta CDR3 regions were amplified from genomic DNA using the immunoSEQ Assay, a bias-controlled multiplex PCR. The paper's data handling went like this. The number of nucleated cells in each sample was estimated from the amplification of reference gene primers within the assay. To quantify the absolute abundance of each unique TCRbeta CDR3 rearrangement, sequence reads were collapsed and filtered. For each sample, productive Simpson clonality was calculated as the square root of Simpson's diversity index over productive rearrangements. The table comes from immuneACCESS by way of TCRdb, which keeps in-frame sequences with V and J called. Part of the clones is missing from these tables; in studies checked, under half for an unresolved V gene and the rest for unknown reasons. V, J and clone size are taken as reported in that table, and D and trimming were inferred from the DNA itself. For this sample there are about 190,000 clones; 75% to 90% appear just once. The ten largest clonotypes hold about 1.1% of the sample.

The sequence links TRBV7-9 to TRBJ2-1; no D gene call is confident. Sequencing was carried out using peripheral blood. This receptor was obtained from a man aged 25-40 years with acute or convalescent COVID-19. This receptor has the CDR3 CASSPRRIYNEQFF. The sequence in DNA is TGTGCCAGCAGCCCCCGGCGGATCTACAATGAGCAGTTCTTC.